The source of this T cell receptor beta chain is a study of cytomegalovirus exposure and HLA in healthy donors. CDR3 length: 15 amino acids. Germline lookup yields CDR1 SGHRS and CDR2 YFSETQ. V was clipped by 3 bases and J by 7 bases; unmatched bases: 7. The primer mix had 60 Vbeta and 13 Jbeta primers. Clones were sequenced by immunoSEQ multiplex PCR, and TCRdb holds only the in-frame ones, with some missing. The profile covers 65,000 to 80,000 clones, with 65% to 75% appearing a single time and 7.5% to 9.5% taken by the ten largest. This clone was counted only a few times. This receptor was identified in a middle-aged man in good health and CMV-seropositive. Material for sequencing was PBMCs. J is TRBJ2-5 and V is TRBV5-1; 12 nucleotides line up with TRBD2. CDR3 sequence reads: CASSSTSGGTVTQYF. DNA of the CDR3: TGCGCCAGCAGCTCGACTAGCGGGGGAACGGTGACCCAGTACTTC.